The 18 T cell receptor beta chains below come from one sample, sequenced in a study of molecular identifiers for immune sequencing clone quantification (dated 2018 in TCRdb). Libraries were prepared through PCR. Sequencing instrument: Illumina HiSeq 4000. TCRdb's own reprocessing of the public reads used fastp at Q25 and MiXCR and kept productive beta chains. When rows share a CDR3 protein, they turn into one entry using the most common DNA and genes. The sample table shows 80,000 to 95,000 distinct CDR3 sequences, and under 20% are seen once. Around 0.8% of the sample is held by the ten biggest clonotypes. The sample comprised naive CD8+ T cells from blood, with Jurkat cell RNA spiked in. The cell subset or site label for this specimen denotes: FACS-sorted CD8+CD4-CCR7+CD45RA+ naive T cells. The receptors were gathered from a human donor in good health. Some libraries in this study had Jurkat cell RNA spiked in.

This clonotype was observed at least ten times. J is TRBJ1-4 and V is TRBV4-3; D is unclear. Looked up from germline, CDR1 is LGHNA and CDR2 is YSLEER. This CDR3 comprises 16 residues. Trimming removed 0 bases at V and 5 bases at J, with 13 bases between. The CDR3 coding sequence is TGCGCCAGCAGCCAAGATCGATACAGCATAAATGAAAAACTGTTTTTT. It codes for CASSQDRYSINEKLFF.

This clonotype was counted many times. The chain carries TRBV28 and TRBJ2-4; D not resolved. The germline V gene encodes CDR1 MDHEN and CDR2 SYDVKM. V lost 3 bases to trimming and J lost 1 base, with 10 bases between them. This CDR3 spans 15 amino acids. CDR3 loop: CASSFPFSAKNIQYF. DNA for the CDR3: TGTGCCAGCAGTTTCCCGTTTTCGGCCAAAAACATTCAGTACTTC.

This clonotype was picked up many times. Written as DNA, the CDR3 is TGTGCCAGTAGACAGGGGTGGGGTCAGCCCCAGCATTTT. It translates to CASRQGWGQPQHF. The chain employs TRBV19 and TRBJ1-5, with TRBD1 matching 7 bases. This CDR3 is built from 13 residues. The V gene's germline CDR1 is LNHDA and CDR2 SQIVND (reference sequence). The V segment lost 6 bases and the J segment 6 bases; nucleotides outside the gene matches: 5.

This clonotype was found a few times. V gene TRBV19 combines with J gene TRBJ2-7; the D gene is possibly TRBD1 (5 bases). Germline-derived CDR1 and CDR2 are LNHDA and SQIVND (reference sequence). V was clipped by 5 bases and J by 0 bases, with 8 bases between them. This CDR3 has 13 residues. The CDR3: CASSGADSYEQYF. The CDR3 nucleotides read TGTGCCAGTAGTGGGGCAGACTCCTACGAGCAGTACTTC.

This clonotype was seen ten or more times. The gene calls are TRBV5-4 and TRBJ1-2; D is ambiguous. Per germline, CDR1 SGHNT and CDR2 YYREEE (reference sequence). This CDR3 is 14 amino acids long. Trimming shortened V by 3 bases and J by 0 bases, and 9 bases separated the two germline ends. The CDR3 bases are TGTGCCAGCAGCTGGAGCGGGGCTAACTATGGCTACACCTTC. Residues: CASSWSGANYGYTF.

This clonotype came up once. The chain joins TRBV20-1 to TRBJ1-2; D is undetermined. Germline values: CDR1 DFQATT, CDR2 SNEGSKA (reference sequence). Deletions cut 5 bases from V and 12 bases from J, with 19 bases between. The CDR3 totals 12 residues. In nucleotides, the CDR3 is TGCAGTGCTCCCGACACCGTGGGTGGTCACACCTTC. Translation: CSAPDTVGGHTF.

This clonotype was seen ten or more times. CDR3 sequence: CASSRILSETQYF. In DNA form, the CDR3 reads TGTGCCAGCAGCCGTATTTTATCGGAGACCCAGTACTTC. V is TRBV7-9 and J is TRBJ2-5, with no clear D. V dropped 5 bases and J dropped 5 bases, with 12 bases sitting between them. From germline, CDR1 is SEHNR and CDR2 FQNEAQ (reference sequence). This CDR3 is 13 amino acids long.

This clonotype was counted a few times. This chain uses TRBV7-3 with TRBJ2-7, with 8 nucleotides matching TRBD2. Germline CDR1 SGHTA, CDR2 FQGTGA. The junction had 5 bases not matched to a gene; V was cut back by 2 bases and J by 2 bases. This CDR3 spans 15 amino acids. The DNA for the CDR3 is TGTGCCAGCAGCTTATCACCGGGAGGGCCCTACGAGCAGTACTTC. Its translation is CASSLSPGGPYEQYF.

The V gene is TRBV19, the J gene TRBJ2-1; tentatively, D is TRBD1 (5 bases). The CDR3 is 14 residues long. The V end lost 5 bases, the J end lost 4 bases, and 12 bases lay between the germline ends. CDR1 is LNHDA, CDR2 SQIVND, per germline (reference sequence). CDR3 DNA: TGTGCCAGTAGTTCAACAGGACCGTACAATGAGCAGTTCTTC. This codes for CASSSTGPYNEQFF. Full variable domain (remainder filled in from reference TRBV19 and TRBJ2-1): DGGITQSPKYLFRKEGQNVTLSCEQNLNHDAMYWYRQDPGQGLRLIYYSQIVNDFQKGDIAEGYSVSREKKESFPLTVTSAQKNPTAFYLCASSSTGPYNEQFFGPGTRLTVL.

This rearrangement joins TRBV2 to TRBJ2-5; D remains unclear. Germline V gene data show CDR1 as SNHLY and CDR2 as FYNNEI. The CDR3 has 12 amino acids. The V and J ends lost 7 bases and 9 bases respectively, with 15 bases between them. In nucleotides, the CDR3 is TGTGCCAGCAAGGGAATTGGTGAGTCCCAGTACTTC. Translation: CASKGIGESQYF.

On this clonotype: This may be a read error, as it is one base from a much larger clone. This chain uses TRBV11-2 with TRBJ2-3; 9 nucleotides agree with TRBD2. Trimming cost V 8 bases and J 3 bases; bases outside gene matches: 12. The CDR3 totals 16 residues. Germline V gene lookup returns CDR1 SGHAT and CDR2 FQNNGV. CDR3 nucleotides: TGTGCCAGCGGCCTAAGGGGGCGGGGGGGGACAGATACGCAGTATTTT. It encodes CASGLRGRGGTDTQYF.

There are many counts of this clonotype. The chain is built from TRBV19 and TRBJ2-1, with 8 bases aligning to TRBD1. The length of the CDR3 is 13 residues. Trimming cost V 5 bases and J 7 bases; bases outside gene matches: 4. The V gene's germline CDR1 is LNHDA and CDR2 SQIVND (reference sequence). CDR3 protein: CASSLGQVNEQFF. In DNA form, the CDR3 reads TGTGCCAGTAGTTTGGGACAGGTAAATGAGCAGTTCTTC.

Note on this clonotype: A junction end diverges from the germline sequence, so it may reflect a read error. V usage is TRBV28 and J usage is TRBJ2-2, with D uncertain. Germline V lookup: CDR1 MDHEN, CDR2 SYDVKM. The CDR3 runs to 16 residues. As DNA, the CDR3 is TGTGCCGGCAGCCCCAACACCGGAATCAACACCGGGGAGCTGTTTTTT. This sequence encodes CAGSPNTGINTGELFF.

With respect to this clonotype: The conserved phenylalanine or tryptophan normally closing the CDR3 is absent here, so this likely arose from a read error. For the CDR3, the DNA is TGTGCCAGCAGCTCCCTCTTAGCGTTCCCTGCCTACGAGCAGTACTCC. It encodes CASSSLLAFPAYEQYS. The chain recombines TRBV7-2 with TRBJ2-7; a possible D gene is TRBD2 (5 bases). Germline CDR1 reads SGHTA; CDR2 reads FQGNSA. V gave up 4 bases and J gave up 2 bases, with 18 bases separating them. The CDR3 totals 16 residues.

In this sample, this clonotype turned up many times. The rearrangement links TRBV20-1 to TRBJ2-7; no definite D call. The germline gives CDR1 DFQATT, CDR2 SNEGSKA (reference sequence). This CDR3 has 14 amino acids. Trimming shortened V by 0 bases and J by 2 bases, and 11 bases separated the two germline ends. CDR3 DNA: TGCAGTGCTAGAGAACGGCCCCTGGCCTACGAGCAGTACTTC. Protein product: CSARERPLAYEQYF.

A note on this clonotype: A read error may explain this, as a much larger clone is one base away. Here the CDR3 reads CAGSLLAVTDTQYF. Here the CDR3 DNA reads TGTGCCGGCAGCCTCCTAGCGGTCACAGATACGCAGTATTTT. This chain uses TRBV3-1 with TRBJ2-3, with 7 nucleotides matching TRBD2. The CDR3 runs 14 residues. Looked up from germline, CDR1 is LGHDT and CDR2 is YNNKEL (reference sequence).

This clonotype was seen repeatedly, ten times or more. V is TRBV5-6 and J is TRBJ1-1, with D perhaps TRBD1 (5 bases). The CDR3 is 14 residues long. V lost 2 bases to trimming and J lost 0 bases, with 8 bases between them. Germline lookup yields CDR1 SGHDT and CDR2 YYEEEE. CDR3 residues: CASSFGAMNTEAFF. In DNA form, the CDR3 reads TGTGCCAGCAGCTTCGGGGCCATGAACACTGAAGCTTTCTTT.

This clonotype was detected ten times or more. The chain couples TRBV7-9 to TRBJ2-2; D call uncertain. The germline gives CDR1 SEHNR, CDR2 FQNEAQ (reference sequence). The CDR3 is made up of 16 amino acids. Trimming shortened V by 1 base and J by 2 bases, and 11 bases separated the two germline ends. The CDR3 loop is CASSLGSRVNTGELFF. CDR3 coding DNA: TGTGCCAGCAGCTTAGGATCACGAGTAAACACCGGGGAGCTGTTTTTT.